The entry below describes one T cell receptor (beta chain). The CDR3 runs 14 residues. The germline V gene encodes CDR1 GTSNPN and CDR2 SVGIG (reference sequence). Between the trimmed V and J ends, which lost 1 base and 0 bases, there was a span of 6 bases. PCR involved 60 Vbeta and 13 Jbeta primers. Some clones are missing from TCRdb's copy, which holds only in-frame ones; the method was immunoSEQ multiplex PCR. The top ten hold around 2.5% of the sample, which has about 140,000 clones, 80% seen once. These data originate in a study of cytomegalovirus exposure and HLA in healthy donors. The chain joins TRBV30 to TRBJ1-4; D gene unclear. This TCR derives from a man aged 50-59 years in good health and CMV-seronegative. The sequenced sample was PBMCs. CDR3 residues: CAWSGGATNEKLFF. DNA for the CDR3: TGTGCCTGGAGTGGAGGTGCAACTAATGAAAAACTGTTTTTT.